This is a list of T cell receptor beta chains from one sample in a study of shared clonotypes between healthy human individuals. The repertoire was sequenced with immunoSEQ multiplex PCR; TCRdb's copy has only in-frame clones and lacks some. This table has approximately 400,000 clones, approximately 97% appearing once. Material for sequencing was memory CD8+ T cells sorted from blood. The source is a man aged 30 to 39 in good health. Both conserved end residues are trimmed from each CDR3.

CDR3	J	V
ASSKGTANTGELF	TRBJ2-2	TRBV21-1
ASTIGDRTGGYT	TRBJ1-2	TRBV19
ASSRGQGYEQY	TRBJ2-7	TRBV7-2
ASSFASGTSIGNTIY	TRBJ1-3	TRBV28
ASSLGGPTIGGYT	TRBJ1-2	TRBV6-5
ASSPGPGDTIY	TRBJ1-3	TRBV6-5
ASSLVSGSSSYNEQF	TRBJ2-1	TRBV7-9
ASRTLTGGNSNQPQH	TRBJ1-5	TRBV19
ASSYSSSYEQY	TRBJ2-7	TRBV6-5
SVPKMAGSNEKLF	TRBJ1-4	TRBV19
ASSPKTGFGPSGANVLT	TRBJ2-6	TRBV5-1
ASSLARDRGAGYNEQF	TRBJ2-1	TRBV7-7
ASSQRQGIIYGYT	TRBJ1-2	TRBV28
ASRYLAGGDTQY	TRBJ2-3	TRBV2
ASSLIPEQRWDGYT	TRBJ1-2	TRBV12-1
ASSILDRATPTY	TRBJ2-7	TRBV19
ASSVDRGGETQY	TRBJ2-5	TRBV9
ASSLSGTELYSNQPQH	TRBJ1-5	TRBV28
ASGLAGAGELF	TRBJ2-2	TRBV12-5
ASSLDSGGRWTDTQY	TRBJ2-3	TRBV13
ASSSGTSGRSETQY	TRBJ2-5	TRBV7-9
ASSLDQETQY	TRBJ2-5	TRBV27
ASGLVLQGLTYEQY	TRBJ2-7	TRBV12-5
ASSLWDVTSRAF	TRBJ1-1	TRBV5-6
ASRYSRGVGYT	TRBJ1-2	TRBV28
ASSLWGPTGAGELF	TRBJ2-2	TRBV27
AISEQNGYGYT	TRBJ1-2	TRBV10-3
ASRDSSVEQY	TRBJ2-7	TRBV2
ASSLTSGTDTQY	TRBJ2-3	TRBV6-6
ASSGGLAARPTDTQY	TRBJ2-3	TRBV28
ASSYSSGGPYEQY	TRBJ2-7	TRBV6-6
ASRSGTGQNIQY	TRBJ2-4	TRBV5-1
ASSLVRDPYGYT	TRBJ1-2	TRBV11-2
AWSVGLRAVANVLT	TRBJ2-6	TRBV30
ASSLNRGQSNQPQH	TRBJ1-5	TRBV19
ASSSRLETQY	TRBJ2-5	TRBV7-6
ASSGEAGGLYNEQF	TRBJ2-1	TRBV11-2
ASSPPTSGRGYEQY	TRBJ2-7	TRBV18
ARTPSGRAGSYNEQF	TRBJ2-1	TRBV2
ASMNPGQGAKNIQY	TRBJ2-4	TRBV10-2
ASSVGVQGNTIY	TRBJ1-3	TRBV9
ASSSRAGDTEAF	TRBJ1-1	TRBV11-1
ASSGGIGSTNEKLF	TRBJ1-4	TRBV6-1
ASSLYSPSYEQY	TRBJ2-7	TRBV6-5
ASSPKAVANQPQH	TRBJ1-5	TRBV18
ASSARPGPNYGYT	TRBJ1-2	TRBV4-1
SVQDGYT	TRBJ1-2	TRBV20-1
ASSVGTLNTEAF	TRBJ1-1	TRBV9
SPGLYGYT	TRBJ1-2	TRBV20-1
AWTLGRGGGNTIY	TRBJ1-3	TRBV30
ASSRGYGYGYT	TRBJ1-2	TRBV6-6
ASSWGQGATDTQY	TRBJ2-3	TRBV5-1
ASSWAGTVGTGELF	TRBJ2-2	TRBV5-1
AWSPTGVTSYNEQF	TRBJ2-1	TRBV30
ASSTTTSYEQY	TRBJ2-7	TRBV5-4